These 22 T cell receptor beta chains share one sample of origin, sequenced in a study of Graves' ophthalmopathy and Graves' hyperthyroidism. Amplifying from RNA transcripts, the study obtained TCR beta CDR3 regions. First-round RT-PCR with HTBI primers preceded a second-round multiplex PCR. TCRdb reprocessed the multiplex PCR reads via MiXCR and lists one record per CDR3 protein. The sample gives a few hundred thousand distinct CDR3 sequences, about a sixth of which show up once; around 1.4% is in the top ten. The source material was peripheral blood. Receptor source: a woman aged 18-29 years with Graves' ophthalmopathy.

This clonotype was picked up many times. The chain links TRBV6-5 to TRBJ1-3; D ambiguous. The CDR3 covers 11 residues. V lost 6 bases, J lost 4 bases, and 4 bases lay in between. Germline values: CDR1 MNHEY, CDR2 SVGAGI. As DNA, the CDR3 is TGTGCCAGCAGCACCGGAAACACCATATATTTT. As protein: CASSTGNTIYF.

This clonotype was counted ten times or more. As DNA, the CDR3 is TGTGCCAGCGGCCTCAAGGGGAAAGCTTTCTTT. Amino acid sequence: CASGLKGKAFF. J is TRBJ1-1 and V is TRBV28; tentatively, D is TRBD1 (5 bases). Between the trimmed V and J ends, which lost 8 bases and 9 bases, there was a span of 13 bases. This CDR3 is 11 amino acids long. Germline V gene data show CDR1 as MDHEN and CDR2 as SYDVKM.

This clonotype was recorded many times. The J gene is TRBJ2-6, the V gene TRBV25-1, with 8 bases matching TRBD2. Trimming cost V 4 bases and J 0 bases; bases outside gene matches: 5. The V gene's germline CDR1 is MGHDK and CDR2 SYGVNS. The CDR3 runs to 17 residues. The DNA for the CDR3 is TGTGCCAGCAGTGTTACTAGCGGTACCTCTGGGGCCAACGTCCTGACTTTC. This gives the protein CASSVTSGTSGANVLTF.

The gene calls are TRBV2 and TRBJ1-2; D may be TRBD1 (6 bases). V lost 4 bases, J lost 2 bases, and 11 bases lay in between. CDR3 length equals 14 residues. CDR1 SNHLY and CDR2 FYNNEI come from the germline V gene. DNA for the CDR3: TGTGCCAGCAGTGTAGGGGGACGCAACTATGGCTACACCTTC. Translated: CASSVGGRNYGYTF.

In its sample, this clonotype was seen a few times. This sequence joins TRBV6-2 or TRBV6-3 and TRBJ2-2; 8 bases fit TRBD2. V was clipped by 2 bases and J by 4 bases; unmatched bases: 9. CDR1 and CDR2 from the germline V gene are MNHEY and SVGEGT. The CDR3 extends over 17 amino acids. CDR3 DNA: TGTGCCAGCAGTTACGTTAGCGGGGCTGCGAGCACCGGGGAGCTGTTTTTT. The encoded protein is CASSYVSGAASTGELFF.

This clonotype was observed at least ten times. The chain combines TRBV12-3 or TRBV12-4 with TRBJ1-6; D not certain. The V end lost 6 bases, the J end lost 10 bases, and 13 bases lay between the germline ends. There are 13 residues in the CDR3. CDR3 coding DNA: TGTGCCAGCAGCCCTGGACCGGGATCACCCCTCCACTTT. Translated: CASSPGPGSPLHF.

In this sample, this clonotype turned up many times. V is TRBV7-9 and J is TRBJ2-7, with D possibly matching TRBD2 (6 bases). Trimming took off 3 bases at V and 0 bases at J, with 9 bases between the two ends. The CDR3 covers 14 residues. Germline assignment: CDR1 SEHNR and CDR2 FQNEAQ (reference sequence). The CDR3: CASSFGGASYEQYF. CDR3 sequence (DNA): TGTGCCAGCAGCTTCGGAGGGGCCTCCTACGAGCAGTACTTC.

V gene TRBV2 combines with J gene TRBJ2-7, with D perhaps being TRBD1 or TRBD2 (5 bases each). The CDR3 extends over 16 amino acids. CDR1 and CDR2 from the germline V gene are SNHLY and FYNNEI. Trimming took 4 bases from V and 0 from J, leaving 16 bases between them. The CDR3 DNA reads TGTGCCAGCAGTGGAGGTTGGGACGGCAGCTCCTACGAGCAGTACTTC. It specifies CASSGGWDGSSYEQYF.

Ten or more counts support this clonotype. The chain employs TRBV9 and TRBJ2-7, with D maybe TRBD2 (6 bases). Trimming cost V 0 bases and J 0 bases, with 13 bases left between them. Germline V gives CDR1 SGDLS, CDR2 YYNGEE. The CDR3 has 16 residues. In DNA, the CDR3 is TGTGCCAGCAGCGTAGGCGGGATAGCCAGCTCCTACGAGCAGTACTTC. As protein: CASSVGGIASSYEQYF. The entire variable domain, with the rest obtained from reference TRBV9 and TRBJ2-7, is as follows: DSGVTQTPKHLITATGQRVTLRCSPRSGDLSVYWYQQSLDQGLQFLIQYYNGEERAKGNILERFSAQQFPDLHSELNLSSLELGDSALYFCASSVGGIASSYEQYFGPGTRLTVT.

The rearrangement uses TRBV20-1 and TRBJ1-5, with a tentative D call TRBD1 (6 bases). Germline CDR1 is DFQATT and CDR2 is SNEGSKA (reference sequence). With 3 bases removed from V and 6 bases from J, the gap between germline ends came to 12 bases. The CDR3 spans 13 residues. This CDR3 reads CSARQTGSQPQHF. The DNA for the CDR3 is TGCAGTGCTAGGCAGACAGGCTCTCAGCCCCAGCATTTT.

This clonotype has at least ten counts. The J gene is TRBJ1-1, the V gene TRBV6-5; D gene unclear. The CDR3 contains 14 residues. The V gene lost 2 bases and the J gene lost 3 bases, with 10 bases spanning the gap. Germline V CDR1 and CDR2: MNHEY, SVGAGI. The CDR3 DNA sequence: TGTGCCAGCAGTTACGAAAGGATGGACACTGAAGCTTTCTTT. This translates into CASSYERMDTEAFF.

The rearrangement uses TRBV25-1 and TRBJ2-5, with TRBD2 identical over 9 bases. The germline V gene has CDR1 MGHDK and CDR2 SYGVNS. Germline trimming cut 8 bases from V and 1 base from J; bases unmatched to any gene: 17. This CDR3 has 18 amino acids. The CDR3 DNA reads TGTGCCAGCGGAGTTTGGGCGGGTAGCGGGAGTTTCCAAGAGACCCAGTACTTC. Translated, it gives CASGVWAGSGSFQETQYF.

This clonotype was detected ten times or more. The chain links TRBV28 to TRBJ2-4; D is unresolved. The germline V and J ends were trimmed by 6 bases and 2 bases, with 17 bases remaining between them. Germline CDR1 reads MDHEN; CDR2 reads SYDVKM. The CDR3 length is 16 residues. The CDR3 protein is CASRVGVNGSKNIQYF. The CDR3 nucleotides read TGTGCCAGCAGAGTTGGGGTTAATGGGTCCAAAAACATTCAGTACTTC.

This clonotype was observed at least ten times. The CDR3: CASRSSQETQYF. In nucleotides, the CDR3 is TGTGCCAGCAGATCAAGCCAAGAGACCCAGTACTTC. The J gene is TRBJ2-5, the V gene TRBV6-1; no definite D call. Germline CDR1 is MNHNS and CDR2 is SASEGT. The CDR3 consists of 12 residues. Between the trimmed V and J ends, which lost 6 bases and 1 base, there was a span of 6 bases.

This clonotype was seen a few times. The chain has TRBV6-1 and TRBJ1-1, with D hard to call. Trimming removed 7 bases at V and 1 base at J, with 19 bases between. The CDR3 has 16 residues. The V gene's germline CDR1 is MNHNS and CDR2 SASEGT. The CDR3 DNA sequence: TGTGCCAGCACACCGAGCGGGCTCTTAGGGAACACTGAAGCTTTCTTT. The encoded protein is CASTPSGLLGNTEAFF.

This clonotype was recorded many times. V usage is TRBV19 and J usage is TRBJ2-2; D uncertain. Germline CDR1 and CDR2: LNHDA and SQIVND (reference sequence). Trimming took off 5 bases at V and 6 bases at J, with 16 bases between the two ends. The CDR3 is made up of 15 amino acids. The chain's CDR3 is CASSVKGPVPGELFF. The CDR3 bases are TGTGCCAGTAGTGTCAAGGGCCCTGTGCCCGGGGAGCTGTTTTTT.

This clonotype has ten or more counts. This sequence joins TRBV6-1 and TRBJ2-3; D not certain. The ends were cut back, 1 base at V and 6 bases at J, with 8 bases in the middle. Germline V gene sequence: CDR1 MNHNS, CDR2 SASEGT. The CDR3 length is 13 residues. The CDR3 DNA reads TGTGCCAGCAGTGAAGTATGGATGGATACGCAGTATTTT. Protein product: CASSEVWMDTQYF.

The table lists this clonotype with many counts. The chain recombines TRBV7-2 with TRBJ2-2; weak D call: TRBD1 (5 bases). CDR1 is SGHTA and CDR2 is FQGNSA in the germline V gene. With 4 bases removed from V and 6 bases from J, the gap between germline ends came to 9 bases. This CDR3 region has 13 residues. The CDR3 is CASSSTVPGELFF. CDR3 bases: TGTGCCAGCAGCTCGACAGTGCCCGGGGAGCTGTTTTTT.

The V call is TRBV12-3 or TRBV12-4, the J call TRBJ2-5, with D hard to call. With 6 bases removed from V and 6 bases from J, the gap between germline ends came to 20 bases. This CDR3 spans 15 amino acids. This CDR3 reads CASSPDTFGRKTQYF. The CDR3, as DNA: TGTGCCAGCAGCCCCGACACCTTCGGTAGGAAGACCCAGTACTTC.

This clonotype was observed many times. V gene TRBV6-1 combines with J gene TRBJ1-2, with TRBD1 as a possible D gene (6 bases). This CDR3 has 10 amino acids. Germline V lookup: CDR1 MNHNS, CDR2 SASEGT. The CDR3 DNA sequence: TGTTTGGGGGGGCACTATGGCTACACCTTC. Amino acids: CLGGHYGYTF.

The sample holds many counts of this clonotype. The rearrangement uses TRBV27 and TRBJ2-7; the D gene could be TRBD1 or TRBD2 (5 bases each). Trimming stripped 4 bases from V and 2 bases from J, with 18 bases between. The V gene's germline CDR1 is MNHEY and CDR2 SMNVEV (reference sequence). The CDR3 runs 16 residues. The CDR3 here is CASSSNQGADPYEQYF. The CDR3 region has the DNA TGTGCCAGCAGTTCCAATCAGGGAGCCGACCCCTACGAGCAGTACTTC.

This clonotype was seen repeatedly, ten times or more. The chain is built from TRBV19 and TRBJ1-5, with D unresolved. The CDR3 covers 13 residues. Trimming removed 2 bases from V and 8 bases from J, with 10 bases in between. CDR1 is LNHDA and CDR2 is SQIVND in the germline V gene (reference sequence). The CDR3 nucleotides are TGTGCCAGTAGTATAAGGGCGTCAGAGCCCCAGCATTTT. Protein sequence: CASSIRASEPQHF.